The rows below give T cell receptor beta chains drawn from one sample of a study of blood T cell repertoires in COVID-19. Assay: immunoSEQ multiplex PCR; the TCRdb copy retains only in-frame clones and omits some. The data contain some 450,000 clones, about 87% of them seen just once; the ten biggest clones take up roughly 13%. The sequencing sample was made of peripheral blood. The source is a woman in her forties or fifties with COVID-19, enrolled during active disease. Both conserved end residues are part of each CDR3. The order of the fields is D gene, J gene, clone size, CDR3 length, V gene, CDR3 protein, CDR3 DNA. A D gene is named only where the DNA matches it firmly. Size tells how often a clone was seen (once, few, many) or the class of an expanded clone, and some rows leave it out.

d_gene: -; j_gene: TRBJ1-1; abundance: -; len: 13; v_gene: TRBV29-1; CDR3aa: CSVSVAAGTEAFF; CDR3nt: TGCAGCGTGAGCGTGGCAGCGGGGACTGAAGCTTTCTTT
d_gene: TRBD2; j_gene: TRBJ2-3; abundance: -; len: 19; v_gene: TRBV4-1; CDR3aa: CASSHRTTTSGGRTDTQYF; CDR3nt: TGCGCCAGCAGCCACCGGACCACGACTAGCGGGGGACGCACAGATACGCAGTATTTT
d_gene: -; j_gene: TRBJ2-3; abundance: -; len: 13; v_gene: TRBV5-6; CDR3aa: CASSFVTADTQYF; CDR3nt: TGTGCCAGCAGCTTCGTCACGGCAGATACGCAGTATTTT
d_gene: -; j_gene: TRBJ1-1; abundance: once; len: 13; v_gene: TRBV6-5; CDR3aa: CASSYSERSEAFF; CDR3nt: TGTGCCAGCAGTTACTCGGAGAGAAGTGAAGCTTTCTTT
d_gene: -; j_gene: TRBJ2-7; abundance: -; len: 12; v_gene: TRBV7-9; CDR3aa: CASSSRSYEQYF; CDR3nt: TGTGCCAGCAGCTCCCGGTCATACGAGCAGTACTTC
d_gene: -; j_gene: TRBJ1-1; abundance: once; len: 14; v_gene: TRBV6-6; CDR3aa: CASSPGGMNTEAFF; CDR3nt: TGTGCCAGCAGCCCGGGGGGGATGAACACTGAAGCTTTCTTT
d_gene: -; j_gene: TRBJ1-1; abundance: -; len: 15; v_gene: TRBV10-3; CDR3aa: CAISELQGNSTEAFF; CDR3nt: TGTGCCATCAGTGAGTTACAGGGAAATAGCACTGAAGCTTTCTTT
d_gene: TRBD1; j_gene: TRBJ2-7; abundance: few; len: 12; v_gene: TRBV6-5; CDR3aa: CASNEGAEEQYF; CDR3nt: TGTGCCAGCAACGAGGGGGCTGAGGAGCAGTACTTC
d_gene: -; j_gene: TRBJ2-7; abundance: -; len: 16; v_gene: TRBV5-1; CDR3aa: CASSSGPSPGPYEQYF; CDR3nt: TGCGCCAGCAGCTCAGGGCCTTCCCCGGGTCCCTACGAGCAGTACTTC
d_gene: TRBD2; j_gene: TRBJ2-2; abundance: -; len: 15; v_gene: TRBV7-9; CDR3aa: CATERGTSDIGELFF; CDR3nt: TGTGCCACAGAGCGAGGGACTAGCGATATCGGGGAGCTGTTTTTT
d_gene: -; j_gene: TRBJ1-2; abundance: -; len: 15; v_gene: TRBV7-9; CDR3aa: CASSTPRGAGRGYTF; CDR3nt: TGTGCCAGCAGCACCCCTCGCGGGGCCGGTAGAGGCTACACCTTC
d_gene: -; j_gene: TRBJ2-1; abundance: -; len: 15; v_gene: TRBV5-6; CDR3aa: CASSLGVSSYNEQFF; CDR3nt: TGTGCCAGCAGTCTCGGAGTTAGCTCCTACAATGAGCAGTTCTTC
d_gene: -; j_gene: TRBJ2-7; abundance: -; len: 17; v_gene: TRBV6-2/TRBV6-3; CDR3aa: CASSYSLGGGTATEQYF; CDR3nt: TGTGCCAGCAGTTATTCATTGGGAGGCGGGACAGCTACCGAGCAGTACTTC
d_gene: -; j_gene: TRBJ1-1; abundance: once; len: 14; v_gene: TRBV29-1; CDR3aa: CSVEMRLKNTEAFF; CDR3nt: TGCAGCGTTGAAATGCGGCTCAAGAACACTGAAGCTTTCTTT
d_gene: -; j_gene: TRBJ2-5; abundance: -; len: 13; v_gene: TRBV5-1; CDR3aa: CASSEGFQETQYF; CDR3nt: TGCGCCAGCAGTGAGGGATTTCAGGAGACCCAGTACTTC
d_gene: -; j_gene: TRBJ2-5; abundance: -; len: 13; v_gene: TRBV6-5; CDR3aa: CATPGVAAETQYF; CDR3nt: TGTGCCACCCCCGGGGTAGCGGCAGAGACCCAGTACTTC
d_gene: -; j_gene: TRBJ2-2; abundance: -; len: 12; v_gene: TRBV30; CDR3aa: CAWKDYVGELFF; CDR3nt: TGTGCCTGGAAGGACTACGTCGGGGAGCTGTTTTTT
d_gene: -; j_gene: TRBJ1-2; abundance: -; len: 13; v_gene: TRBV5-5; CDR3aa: CASSLRQGQGYTF; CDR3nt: TGTGCCAGCAGCTTACGGCAGGGGCAAGGCTACACCTTC
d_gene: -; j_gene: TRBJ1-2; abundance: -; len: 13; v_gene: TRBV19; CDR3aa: CASSIGQDNGYTF; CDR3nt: TGTGCCAGTAGTATAGGACAGGATAATGGCTACACCTTC
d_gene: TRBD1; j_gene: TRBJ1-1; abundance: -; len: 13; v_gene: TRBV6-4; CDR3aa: CASGHRDREATFF; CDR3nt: TGTGCCAGCGGCCATCGGGACAGGGAGGCGACTTTCTTT
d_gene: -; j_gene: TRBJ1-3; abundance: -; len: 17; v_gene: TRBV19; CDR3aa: CASSINRYEGTGNTIYF; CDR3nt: TGTGCCAGTAGTATAAATCGCTATGAGGGAACTGGAAACACCATATATTTT
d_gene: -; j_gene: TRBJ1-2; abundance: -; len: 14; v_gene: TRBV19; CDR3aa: CATLDQGPPYGYTF; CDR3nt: TGTGCCACCTTGGACCAGGGGCCACCCTATGGCTACACCTTC
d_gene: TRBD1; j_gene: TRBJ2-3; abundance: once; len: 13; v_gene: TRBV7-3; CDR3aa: CASSPNHRGTQYF; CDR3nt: TGTGCCAGCAGTCCAAATCACAGGGGAACGCAGTATTTT